These 29 T cell receptor beta chains were all obtained from the same sample, sequenced in a study. Sequencing was carried out with an Illumina MiSeq. The raw public data were reprocessed by TCRdb itself: fastp quality trimming at Q25, MiXCR clonotype calling, in-frame beta chains only. For every CDR3 protein sequence, its rows merge into one entry that carries the most common genes and DNA. This sample lists a few thousand distinct CDR3 sequences; 9.8% were detected once. Of the sample, 5.5% to 7.5% falls within the top ten clones. Source material: CD4+ T cells from synovial fluid. All receptors come from a human donor with rheumatoid arthritis.

By sample fraction, this clonotype is medium-sized (0.01 to 0.1%). V and J are TRBV20-1 and TRBJ2-7; D gene unclear. CDR3 length: 12 amino acids. Between the trimmed V and J ends, which lost 1 base and 3 bases, there was a span of 7 bases. Germline V lookup: CDR1 DFQATT, CDR2 SNEGSKA (reference sequence). As DNA, the CDR3 is TGCAGTGCTAGAGTGGATGACTACGAGCAGTACTTC. Translation gives CSARVDDYEQYF.

This rearrangement joins TRBV20-1 to TRBJ2-3; 9 bases match TRBD1. Trimming removed 4 bases from V and 2 bases from J; junction bases left unmatched: 10. The CDR3 loop spans 16 amino acids. Germline loops: CDR1 DFQATT, CDR2 SNEGSKA (reference sequence). CDR3 bases: TGCAGTGCTAACCCCCCGGGACAGGGCACCACAGATACGCAGTATTTT. Protein: CSANPPGQGTTDTQYF.

By share of the sample, this clonotype is medium-sized. This rearrangement joins TRBV4-3 to TRBJ2-2, with D uncertain. Germline assignment: CDR1 LGHNA and CDR2 YSLEER. Trimming cost V 6 bases and J 3 bases, with 8 bases left between them. CDR3 length: 13 residues. The chain's CDR3 is CASSLGYTGELFF. The CDR3 bases are TGCGCCAGCAGTCTAGGCTACACCGGGGAGCTGTTTTTT.

This clonotype was recorded at least ten times. The rearrangement uses TRBV18 and TRBJ2-5; D unclear. Trimming stripped 2 bases from V and 0 bases from J, with 7 bases between. Germline V gene data show CDR1 as KGHSH and CDR2 as LQKENI. There are 14 residues in the CDR3. The CDR3 is CASSPRQNQETQYF. The CDR3 DNA is TGTGCCAGCTCACCAAGGCAGAACCAAGAGACCCAGTACTTC.

Many counts were recorded for this clonotype. This chain uses TRBV20-1 with TRBJ1-3; D gene ambiguous. The CDR3 contains 13 residues. Trimming left V 6 bases short and J 0 bases short, with 9 bases between. Germline V gene data show CDR1 as DFQATT and CDR2 as SNEGSKA (reference sequence). In nucleotides, the CDR3 is TGCAGTGCAATGACGGACTCTGGAAACACCATATATTTT. This encodes CSAMTDSGNTIYF.

With respect to this clonotype: A much bigger clone sits one base away, suggesting this may be a read error. The genes are TRBV7-2 and TRBJ2-7, with D unclear. The V gene's germline CDR1 is SGHTA and CDR2 FQGNSA. CDR3 length: 13 residues. The CDR3 here is CASSPRTLYKQYF. DNA for the CDR3: TGTGCCAGCAGCCCTCGGACCCTCTACAAGCAGTACTTC. The full variable domain, rest sourced from reference TRBV7-2 and TRBJ2-7, is GAGVSQSPSNKVTEKGKDVELRCDPISGHTALYWYRQSLGQGLEFLIYFQGNSAPDKSGLPSDRFSAERTGGSVSTLTIQRTQQEDSAVYLCASSPRTLYKQYFGPGTRLTVT.

This clonotype occurred once. A much larger clone differs by one base, so this may be a read error. The V gene is TRBV5-1, the J gene TRBJ2-7, with D perhaps matching TRBD1 or TRBD2 (5 bases each). This CDR3 is 14 amino acids long. V was shortened by 3 bases and J by 6 bases, with 16 bases between the two germline ends. Germline V gene lookup returns CDR1 SGHRS and CDR2 YFSETQ. The CDR3 region is CASSSRDGTCEQYF. CDR3 DNA: TGCGCCAGCAGCTCCCGGGACGGAACCTGCGAGCAGTACTTC.

This clonotype ranks as large. The chain joins TRBV4-3 to TRBJ2-2, with 14 bases matching TRBD2. The J segment lost 4 bases and the V segment lost 4 bases, leaving 11 bases of the junction unmatched. The CDR3 is 19 residues long. CDR1 is LGHNA and CDR2 is YSLEER in the germline V gene. The CDR3, as DNA: TGCGCCAGCAGCCCGATTTACGGACTAGCGGGAGGAGGCACCGGGGAGCTGTTTTTT. As protein: CASSPIYGLAGGGTGELFF.

Sample share makes this clonotype large (0.1 to 1%). The chain couples TRBV20-1 to TRBJ2-5, with a weak D call TRBD1 (6 bases). Germline CDR1 and CDR2: DFQATT and SNEGSKA (reference sequence). V lost 5 bases and J 4 bases, leaving 14 bases between the germline ends. The CDR3 runs to 13 residues. The CDR3 DNA follows: TGCAGTGCTTTGAGCACAGGGATAGAGACCCAGTACTTC. This sequence encodes CSALSTGIETQYF.

By its share, this clonotype is medium-sized. The chain carries TRBV2 and TRBJ1-6; D remains ambiguous. The ends were cut back, 7 bases at V and 6 bases at J, with 10 bases in the middle. This CDR3 has 13 residues. Germline loops: CDR1 SNHLY, CDR2 FYNNEI. CDR3 bases: TGTGCCAGCATGACGGGTGCTAATTCACCCCTCCACTTT. Residues: CASMTGANSPLHF. The variable domain in full, with the rest retrieved from reference TRBV2 and TRBJ1-6, is EPEVTQTPSHQVTQMGQEVILRCVPISNHLYFYWYRQILGQKVEFLVSFYNNEISEKSEIFDDQFSVERPDGSNFTLKIRSTKLEDSAMYFCASMTGANSPLHFGNGTRLTVT.

This clonotype is classed as medium-sized. This rearrangement joins TRBV20-1 to TRBJ1-6, with 7 bases matching TRBD1. V was clipped by 5 bases and J by 10 bases; unmatched bases: 11. CDR3 length equals 14 residues. Germline assignment: CDR1 DFQATT and CDR2 SNEGSKA (reference sequence). This chain's CDR3 is CSAGAGQAWSPLHF. CDR3 nucleotides: TGCAGTGCTGGAGCTGGACAGGCCTGGTCACCCCTCCACTTT.

This clonotype qualifies as medium-sized. The chain recombines TRBV20-1 with TRBJ2-2; no definite D call. The CDR3 runs 14 residues. Between the trimmed V and J ends, which lost 1 base and 7 bases, there was a span of 13 bases. CDR1 and CDR2 from the germline V gene are DFQATT and SNEGSKA (reference sequence). The CDR3 here is CSARAGTFSGELFF. The CDR3 coding sequence is TGCAGTGCTAGAGCCGGAACATTCAGCGGGGAGCTGTTTTTT.

Within the sample, this clonotype is medium-sized. The rearrangement links TRBV7-2 to TRBJ1-4; TRBD1 matches at 9 bases. This CDR3 has 15 residues. Germline CDR1 is SGHTA and CDR2 is FQGNSA. The trim removed 3 bases at V and 5 bases at J, leaving 4 bases unmatched. The CDR3 DNA sequence: TGTGCCAGCAGCTTTGACAGGGGGTCGAATGAAAAACTGTTTTTT. Its protein is CASSFDRGSNEKLFF.

This clonotype was counted between two and nine times. The chain recombines TRBV27 with TRBJ2-2; D uncertain. This CDR3 has 14 amino acids. Trimming cost V 2 bases and J 0 bases, with 4 bases left between them. Germline lookup yields CDR1 MNHEY and CDR2 SMNVEV (reference sequence). Here the CDR3 reads CASSLQPNTGELFF. The CDR3 region has the DNA TGTGCCAGCAGTTTACAGCCGAACACCGGGGAGCTGTTTTTT.

This clonotype was counted many times. The chain links TRBV12-3 or TRBV12-4 to TRBJ2-1; TRBD2 might be the D (6 bases). There are 15 residues in the CDR3. The V gene lost 6 bases and the J gene lost 7 bases, with 19 bases spanning the gap. CDR3 region: CASSPGSGVANEQFF. CDR3 DNA: TGTGCCAGCAGCCCAGGGTCGGGAGTTGCGAATGAGCAGTTCTTC.

By sample share, this clonotype is medium-sized. The chain couples TRBV5-1 to TRBJ2-2, with D unresolved. The CDR3 loop spans 14 amino acids. Per germline, CDR1 SGHRS and CDR2 YFSETQ. Trimming took 0 bases from V and 1 from J, leaving 4 bases between them. The CDR3, as DNA: TGCGCCAGCAGCTTGGATGAGAACACCGGGGAGCTGTTTTTT. It translates to CASSLDENTGELFF.

Comment on this clonotype: Just one base apart from a much larger clone, this may be a read error. The rearrangement uses TRBV19 and TRBJ2-4; TRBD1 agrees at 8 bases. CDR3 length: 13 residues. CDR1 and CDR2 from the germline V gene are LNHDA and SQIVND (reference sequence). Trimming took 5 bases from V and 9 from J; bases not matched to a gene: 6. The CDR3 DNA follows: TGTGCCAGTAGTGTCGACAGGGGTCGCATTCAGTACTTC. This sequence encodes CASSVDRGRIQYF.

By sample fraction, this clonotype is medium-sized. The genes are TRBV20-1 and TRBJ2-5; TRBD2 matches at 10 bases. Losses at the gene ends were 3 bases for V and 5 bases for J; bases not matched to a gene: 6. Germline-derived CDR1 and CDR2 are DFQATT and SNEGSKA (reference sequence). This CDR3 is built from 14 residues. The CDR3 DNA is TGCAGTGCTAGCCCCGGGACTAGCGAGGAGACCCAGTACTTC. This translates into CSASPGTSEETQYF.

This clonotype is labeled as medium-sized. V is TRBV5-1 and J is TRBJ2-6; perhaps TRBD2 as D (5 bases). The CDR3 covers 16 residues. V lost 3 bases and J lost 0, with 10 bases in between. The germline V gene encodes CDR1 SGHRS and CDR2 YFSETQ. This CDR3 is CASSSGVLSGANVLTF. The DNA for the CDR3 is TGCGCCAGCAGCTCCGGGGTCCTCTCTGGGGCCAACGTCCTGACTTTC.

A remark on this clonotype: A much larger clone lies a single base off, so this may be a read error. The gene calls are TRBV11-1 and TRBJ2-1; maybe TRBD2 (6 bases). The CDR3 sequence is 13 residues long. Germline CDR1 SGHAT, CDR2 FQDESV (reference sequence). CDR3 amino acids: CTSSLGTYNEQFF. CDR3 nucleotide sequence: TGTACCAGCAGCTTAGGGACTTACAATGAGCAGTTCTTC.

This clonotype was recorded at least ten times. V and J are TRBV23-1 and TRBJ1-1; perhaps TRBD1 as D (6 bases). TRBV23-1 is assigned to the ORF class and has an uncertain function. Trimming left V 0 bases short and J 5 bases short, with 19 bases between. The CDR3 runs 17 residues. CDR3 DNA sequence: TGCGCCAGCAGTCAATCACGCGGACAGTATAGTCTGACTGAAGCTTTCTTT. It codes for CASSQSRGQYSLTEAFF.

This clonotype is labeled as medium-sized. The chain employs TRBV18 and TRBJ2-3; 11 nucleotides line up with TRBD2. Germline trimming cut 3 bases from V and 2 bases from J; bases unmatched to any gene: 7. Germline V gives CDR1 KGHSH, CDR2 LQKENI. The CDR3 is made up of 17 amino acids. In DNA, the CDR3 is TGTGCCAGCTCACCGCCAGGGACTAGCGGATTCACAGATACGCAGTATTTT. Translated: CASSPPGTSGFTDTQYF.

This clonotype is judged medium-sized. The rearrangement links TRBV7-2 to TRBJ2-1; perhaps D is TRBD1 or TRBD2 (5 bases each). Germline V gives CDR1 SGHTA, CDR2 FQGNSA. V lost 1 base and J 7 bases, leaving 11 bases between the germline ends. The CDR3 has 14 amino acids. The CDR3 DNA reads TGTGCCAGCAGCTTAGGCCACGGGGCGAATGAGCAGTTCTTC. Translation: CASSLGHGANEQFF.

This clonotype rates as large. J is TRBJ2-7 and V is TRBV20-1; a possible D gene is TRBD2 (6 bases). This CDR3 spans 15 amino acids. Germline lookup yields CDR1 DFQATT and CDR2 SNEGSKA (reference sequence). Between the trimmed V and J ends, which lost 6 bases and 1 base, there was a span of 19 bases. The CDR3 reads CSAPPGERKSYEQYF. CDR3 nucleotide sequence: TGCAGTGCCCCCCCGGGGGAGCGGAAATCCTACGAGCAGTACTTC.

This clonotype rates as medium-sized. V and J are TRBV7-9 and TRBJ2-3; TRBD2 might be the D (5 bases). CDR1 is SEHNR and CDR2 is FQNEAQ in the germline V gene (reference sequence). V lost 3 bases and J 1 base, leaving 8 bases between the germline ends. The CDR3 runs to 14 residues. The CDR3, as DNA: TGTGCCAGCAGCTTGAGGGATCGCACAGATACGCAGTATTTT. Residues: CASSLRDRTDTQYF.

This clonotype is categorized as large. The chain links TRBV18 to TRBJ2-5; no reliable D call. The CDR3 runs to 13 residues. Germline V CDR1 and CDR2: KGHSH, LQKENI. Trimming removed 6 bases at V and 0 bases at J, with 8 bases between. The CDR3 loop reads CASSVQNQETQYF. The CDR3 nucleotides read TGTGCCAGCTCCGTCCAGAACCAAGAGACCCAGTACTTC. Based on the CDR3 plus reference TRBV18 and TRBJ2-5, the full variable domain is NAGVMQNPRHLVRRRGQEARLRCSPMKGHSHVYWYRQLPEEGLKFMVYLQKENIIDESGMPKERFSAEFPKEGPSILRIQQVVRGDSAAYFCASSVQNQETQYFGPGTRLLVL.

This clonotype was seen at least ten times. V usage is TRBV5-1 and J usage is TRBJ2-7; perhaps TRBD1 as D (6 bases). The V end was cut by 0 bases, the J end by 2 bases, with 12 bases between. Germline CDR1 is SGHRS and CDR2 is YFSETQ. The CDR3 is made up of 15 amino acids. CDR3 nucleotide sequence: TGCGCCAGCAGCTTGGAGGGGGAGCCACCCTACGAGCAGTACTTC. Amino acid sequence: CASSLEGEPPYEQYF.

This clonotype is medium-sized by share. The V gene is TRBV20-1, the J gene TRBJ2-7; D is possibly TRBD1 (6 bases). Germline V gives CDR1 DFQATT, CDR2 SNEGSKA (reference sequence). The V gene lost 4 bases and the J gene lost 2 bases, with 12 bases spanning the gap. The CDR3 contains 13 residues. CDR3 DNA: TGCAGTGCTACCAAGACAGGAACCTACGAGCAGTACTTC. Translated: CSATKTGTYEQYF.

In this sample, this clonotype turned up many times. V usage is TRBV5-1 and J usage is TRBJ1-2; TRBD1 aligns across 8 bases. The CDR3 is 14 amino acids. V was clipped by 4 bases and J by 4 bases; unmatched bases: 6. Germline V gene sequence: CDR1 SGHRS, CDR2 YFSETQ. CDR3 nucleotides: TGCGCCAGCAGCCAACAGGGGGATGGCTATGGCTACACCTTC. Translated: CASSQQGDGYGYTF.